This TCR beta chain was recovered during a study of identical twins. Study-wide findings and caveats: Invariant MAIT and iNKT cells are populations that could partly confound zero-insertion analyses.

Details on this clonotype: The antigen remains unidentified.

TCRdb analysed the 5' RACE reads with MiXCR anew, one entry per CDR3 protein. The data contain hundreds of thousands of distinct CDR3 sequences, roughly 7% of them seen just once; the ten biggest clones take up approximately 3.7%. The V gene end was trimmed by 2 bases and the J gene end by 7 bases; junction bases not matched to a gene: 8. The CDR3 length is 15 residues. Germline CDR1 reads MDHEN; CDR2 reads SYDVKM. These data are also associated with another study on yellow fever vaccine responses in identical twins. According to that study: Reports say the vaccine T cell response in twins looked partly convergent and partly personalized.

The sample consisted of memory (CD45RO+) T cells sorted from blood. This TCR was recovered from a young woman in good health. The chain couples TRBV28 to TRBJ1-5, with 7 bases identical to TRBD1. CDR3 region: CASSLPDRAGQPQHF. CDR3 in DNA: TGTGCCAGCAGTTTACCCGACAGGGCAGGGCAGCCCCAGCATTTT.